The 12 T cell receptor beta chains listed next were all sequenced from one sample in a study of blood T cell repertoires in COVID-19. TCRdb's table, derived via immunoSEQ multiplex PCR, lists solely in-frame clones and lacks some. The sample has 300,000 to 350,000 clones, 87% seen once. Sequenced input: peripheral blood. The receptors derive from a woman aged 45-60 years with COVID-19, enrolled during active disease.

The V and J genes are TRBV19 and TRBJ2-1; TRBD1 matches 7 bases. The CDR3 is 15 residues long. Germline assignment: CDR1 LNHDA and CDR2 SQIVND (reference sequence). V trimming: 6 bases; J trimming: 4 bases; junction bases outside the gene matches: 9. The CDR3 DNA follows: TGTGCCAGTAGCCCAACCGGGACAGCGTACAATGAGCAGTTCTTC. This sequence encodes CASSPTGTAYNEQFF.

As DNA, the CDR3 is TGTGCCAGCAGCTTAGCCAGGGGGTACCAAGAGACCCAGTACTTC. Encoded protein: CASSLARGYQETQYF. V is TRBV7-2 and J is TRBJ2-5, with TRBD1 matching 7 bases. The length of the CDR3 is 15 residues. After removal of 0 bases from V and 0 bases from J, the junction contained 1 base not matched to a gene. The germline gives CDR1 SGHTA, CDR2 FQGNSA.

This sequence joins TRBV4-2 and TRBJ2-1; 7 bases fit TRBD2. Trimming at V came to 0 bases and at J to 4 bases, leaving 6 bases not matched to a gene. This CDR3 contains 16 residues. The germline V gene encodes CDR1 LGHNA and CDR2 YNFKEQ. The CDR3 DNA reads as TGTGCCAGCAGCCAAGATTGGGGGACTACTTACAATGAGCAGTTCTTC. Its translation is CASSQDWGTTYNEQFF.

CDR3 nucleotide sequence: TGCGCCAGCAGCTTGGGGGGACAGACCGTCAACTCTGGAAACACCATATATTTT. As protein: CASSLGGQTVNSGNTIYF. V and J are TRBV5-1 and TRBJ1-3; 7 bases are shared with TRBD1. The length of the CDR3 is 18 residues. Germline CDR1 SGHRS, CDR2 YFSETQ. The trim removed 0 bases at V and 0 bases at J, leaving 9 bases unmatched.

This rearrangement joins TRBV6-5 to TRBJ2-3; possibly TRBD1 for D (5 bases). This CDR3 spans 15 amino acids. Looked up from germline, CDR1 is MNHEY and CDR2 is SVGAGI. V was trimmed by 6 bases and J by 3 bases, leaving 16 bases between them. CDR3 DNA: TGTGCCAGCAGGGTGACAGATTCTTCGACAGATACGCAGTATTTT. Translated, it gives CASRVTDSSTDTQYF.

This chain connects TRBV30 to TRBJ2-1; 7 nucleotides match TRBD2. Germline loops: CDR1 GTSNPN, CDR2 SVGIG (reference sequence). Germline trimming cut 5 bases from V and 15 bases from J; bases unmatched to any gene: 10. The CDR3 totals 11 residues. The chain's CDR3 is CAWGTPTSLFF. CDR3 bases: TGTGCCTGGGGGACGCCGACTAGCCTGTTCTTC.

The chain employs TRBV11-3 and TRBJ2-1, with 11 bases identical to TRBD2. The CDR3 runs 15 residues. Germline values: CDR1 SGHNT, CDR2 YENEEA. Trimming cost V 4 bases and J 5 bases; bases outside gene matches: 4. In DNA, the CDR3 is TGTGCCAGCAGCTCCGGGACTAGCGGAAACAATGAGCAGTTCTTC. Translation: CASSSGTSGNNEQFF.

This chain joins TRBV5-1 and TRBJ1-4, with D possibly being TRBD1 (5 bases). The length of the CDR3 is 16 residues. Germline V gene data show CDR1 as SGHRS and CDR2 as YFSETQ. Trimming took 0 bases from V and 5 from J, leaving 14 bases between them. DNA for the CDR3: TGCGCCAGCAGCTTGGGCCCTGCGGGACCGAATGAAAAACTGTTTTTT. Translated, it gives CASSLGPAGPNEKLFF.

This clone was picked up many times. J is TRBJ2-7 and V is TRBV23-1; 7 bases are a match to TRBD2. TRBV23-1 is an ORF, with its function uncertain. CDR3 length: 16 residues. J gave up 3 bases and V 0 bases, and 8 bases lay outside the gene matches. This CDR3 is CASSQSGGASHYEQYF. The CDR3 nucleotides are TGCGCCAGCAGTCAATCGGGAGGGGCCAGTCACTACGAGCAGTACTTC.

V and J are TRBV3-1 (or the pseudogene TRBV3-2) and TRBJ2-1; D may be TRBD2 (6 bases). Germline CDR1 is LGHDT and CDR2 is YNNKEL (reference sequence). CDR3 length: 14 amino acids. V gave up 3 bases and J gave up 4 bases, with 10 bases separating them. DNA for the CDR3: TGTGCCAGCAGCCAGCGGGACGGGTACAATGAGCAGTTCTTC. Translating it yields CASSQRDGYNEQFF.

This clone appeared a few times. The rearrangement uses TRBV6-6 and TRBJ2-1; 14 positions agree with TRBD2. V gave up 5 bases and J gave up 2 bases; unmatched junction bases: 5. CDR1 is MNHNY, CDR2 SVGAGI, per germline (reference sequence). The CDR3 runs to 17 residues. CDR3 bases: TGTGCCAGCAGTCGCGGACTAGCGGGAGGAACCTACAATGAGCAGTTCTTC. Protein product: CASSRGLAGGTYNEQFF.

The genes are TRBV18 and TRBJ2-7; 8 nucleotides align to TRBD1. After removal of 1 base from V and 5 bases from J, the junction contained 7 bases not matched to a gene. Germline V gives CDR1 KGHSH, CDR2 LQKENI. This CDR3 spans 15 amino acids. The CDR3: CASSPLPGQEDEQYF. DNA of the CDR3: TGTGCCAGCTCACCACTTCCGGGACAGGAGGACGAGCAGTACTTC.